These 4 T cell receptor beta chains originate from one sample sequenced in a study of T cell responses to AZD1222 COVID-19 vaccine. Assay used: immunoSEQ multiplex PCR; TCRdb lists only in-frame clones, some missing. Among 100,000 to 120,000 clones listed, around 89% were seen once. The sample here was peripheral blood, taken on day 0 of AZD1222 vaccination. The receptors shown here come from an adult in good health.

V is TRBV5-6 and J is TRBJ2-1; D remains ambiguous. CDR1 is SGHDT and CDR2 is YYEEEE in the germline V gene. V was clipped by 0 bases and J by 10 bases, with 17 bases between them. The CDR3 extends over 15 amino acids. The CDR3 sequence: CASSLGWGSVGEQFF. In nucleotides, the CDR3 is TGTGCCAGCAGCTTGGGGTGGGGATCCGTCGGGGAGCAGTTCTTC. The entire variable domain, with the rest obtained from reference TRBV5-6 and TRBJ2-1, is as follows: DAGVTQSPTHLIKTRGQQVTLRCSPKSGHDTVSWYQQALGQGPQFIFQYYEEEERQRGNFPDRFSGHQFPNYSSELNVNALLLGDSALYLCASSLGWGSVGEQFFGPGTRLTVL.

The rearrangement links TRBV5-5 to TRBJ1-2; D call uncertain. Germline lookup yields CDR1 SGHKS and CDR2 YYEKEE (reference sequence). V was pared by 0 bases and J by 0 bases, with 6 bases between. CDR3 length: 14 residues. The CDR3 here is CASSLDGANYGYTF. Here the CDR3 DNA reads TGTGCCAGCAGCTTGGACGGGGCTAACTATGGCTACACCTTC.

This rearrangement joins TRBV11-2 to TRBJ1-1; a weak D match, TRBD1 (6 bases). The CDR3 length is 15 residues. Trimming took off 4 bases at V and 3 bases at J, with 15 bases between the two ends. The V gene's germline CDR1 is SGHAT and CDR2 FQNNGV. CDR3 sequence reads: CASSSPSRGDTEAFF. The CDR3 DNA follows: TGTGCCAGCAGCTCCCCATCGAGGGGGGACACTGAAGCTTTCTTT.

CDR3 sequence: CASSPRFIRYLGGELFF. DNA of the CDR3: TGTGCCAGCAGTCCCCGATTTATCCGGTATTTAGGCGGGGAGCTGTTTTTT. V usage is TRBV27 and J usage is TRBJ2-2; D is unresolved. V was pared by 5 bases and J by 7 bases, with 23 bases between. This CDR3 region has 17 residues. In germline, CDR1 is MNHEY, CDR2 SMNVEV (reference sequence).